The text below deals with one T cell receptor (beta chain). Its target is unknown. Data came from immunoSEQ multiplex PCR; TCRdb stores just in-frame clones and leaves some out. Seen here are some 90,000 clones, around 80% observed once, and the top ten hold roughly 0.83%. The data stem from a study of graft-versus-host responses after intestinal transplantation. Study at large: Recipients were all induced with anti-thymocyte globulin, then given tacrolimus and steroids for roughly three years.

J lost 4 bases, V lost 8 bases, and 15 bases had no gene match. CDR3 size: 17 residues. Germline V CDR1 and CDR2: MNHEY, SMNVEV (reference sequence). The receptor was derived from a human donor who received an intestinal transplant. The sequenced sample was unstimulated CD4+ T cells sorted from spleen or lymph node cells, obtained before intestinal transplant. V and J are TRBV27 and TRBJ2-1; 9 bases align to TRBD2. CDR3 DNA: TGTGCCAGCGGCGGGGCGGGGGGGCTCCGGGATTACAATGAGCAGTTCTTC. It translates to CASGGAGGLRDYNEQFF.